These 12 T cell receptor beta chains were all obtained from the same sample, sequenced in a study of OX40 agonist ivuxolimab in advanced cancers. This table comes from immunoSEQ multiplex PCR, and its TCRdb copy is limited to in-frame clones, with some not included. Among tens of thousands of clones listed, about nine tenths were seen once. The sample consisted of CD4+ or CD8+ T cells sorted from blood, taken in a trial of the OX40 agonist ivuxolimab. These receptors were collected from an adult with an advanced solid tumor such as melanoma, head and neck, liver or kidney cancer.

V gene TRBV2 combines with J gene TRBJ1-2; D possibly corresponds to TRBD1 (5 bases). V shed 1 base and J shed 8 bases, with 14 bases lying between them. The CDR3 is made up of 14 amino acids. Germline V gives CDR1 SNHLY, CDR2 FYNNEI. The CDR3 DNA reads TGTGCCAGCAGTGAAGTGGGGCCGGAGGAGGGCTACACCTTC. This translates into CASSEVGPEEGYTF.

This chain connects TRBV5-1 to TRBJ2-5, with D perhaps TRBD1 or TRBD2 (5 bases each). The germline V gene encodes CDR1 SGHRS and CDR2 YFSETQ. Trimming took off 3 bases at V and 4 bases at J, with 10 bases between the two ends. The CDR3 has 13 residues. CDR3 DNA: TGCGCCAGCAGCTCTGACAGCGGAGAGACCCAGTACTTC. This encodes CASSSDSGETQYF.

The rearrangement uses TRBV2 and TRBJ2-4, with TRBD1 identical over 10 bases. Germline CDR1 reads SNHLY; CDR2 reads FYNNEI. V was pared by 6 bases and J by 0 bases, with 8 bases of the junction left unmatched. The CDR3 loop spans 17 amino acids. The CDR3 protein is CASRAPGQGLAKNIQYF. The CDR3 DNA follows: TGTGCCAGCAGAGCCCCGGGACAGGGGTTAGCCAAAAACATTCAGTACTTC.

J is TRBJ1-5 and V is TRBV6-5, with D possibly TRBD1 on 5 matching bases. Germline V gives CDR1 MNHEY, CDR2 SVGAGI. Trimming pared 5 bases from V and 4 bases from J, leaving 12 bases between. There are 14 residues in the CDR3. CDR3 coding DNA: TGTGCCAGCAGTATTCAGGGTGGTAATCAGCCCCAGCATTTT. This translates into CASSIQGGNQPQHF.

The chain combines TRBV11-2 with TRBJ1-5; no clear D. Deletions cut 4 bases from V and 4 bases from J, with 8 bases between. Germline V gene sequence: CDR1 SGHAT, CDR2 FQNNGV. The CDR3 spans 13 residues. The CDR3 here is CASSSGHNQPQHF. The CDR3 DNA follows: TGTGCCAGCAGCTCCGGCCATAATCAGCCCCAGCATTTT.

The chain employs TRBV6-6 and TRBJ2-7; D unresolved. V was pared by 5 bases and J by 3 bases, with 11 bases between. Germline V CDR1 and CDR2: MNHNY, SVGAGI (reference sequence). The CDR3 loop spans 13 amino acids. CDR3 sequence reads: CASSPSEGYEQYF. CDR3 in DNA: TGTGCCAGCAGTCCCTCGGAAGGCTACGAGCAGTACTTC.

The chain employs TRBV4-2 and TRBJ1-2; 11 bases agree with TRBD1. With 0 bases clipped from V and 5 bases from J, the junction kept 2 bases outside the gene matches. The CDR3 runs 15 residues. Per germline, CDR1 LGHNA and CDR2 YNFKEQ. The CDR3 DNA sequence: TGTGCCAGCAGCCAAGACGGACAGGGGGCGTATGGCTACACCTTC. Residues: CASSQDGQGAYGYTF.

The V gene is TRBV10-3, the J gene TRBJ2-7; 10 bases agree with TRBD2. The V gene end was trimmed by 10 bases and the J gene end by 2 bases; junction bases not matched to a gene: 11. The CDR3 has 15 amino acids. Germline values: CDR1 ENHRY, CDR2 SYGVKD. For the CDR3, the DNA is TGTGCCACGCATGAGAGAGCGGGAGGGCCCTACGAGCAGTACTTC. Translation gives CATHERAGGPYEQYF.

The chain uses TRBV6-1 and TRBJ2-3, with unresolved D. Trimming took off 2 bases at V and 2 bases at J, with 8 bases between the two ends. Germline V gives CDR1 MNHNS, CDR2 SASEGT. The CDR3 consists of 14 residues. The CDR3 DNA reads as TGTGCCAGCAGTGAACTTGGCCTCACAGATACGCAGTATTTT. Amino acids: CASSELGLTDTQYF.

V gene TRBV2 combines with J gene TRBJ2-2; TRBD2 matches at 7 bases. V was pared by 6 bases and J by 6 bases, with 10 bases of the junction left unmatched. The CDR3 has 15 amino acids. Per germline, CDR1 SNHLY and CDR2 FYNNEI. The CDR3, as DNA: TGTGCCAGCAGGGAGGGGTTTACTAGCGCCGGGGAGCTGTTTTTT. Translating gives CASREGFTSAGELFF. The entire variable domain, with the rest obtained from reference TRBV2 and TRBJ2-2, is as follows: EPEVTQTPSHQVTQMGQEVILRCVPISNHLYFYWYRQILGQKVEFLVSFYNNEISEKSEIFDDQFSVERPDGSNFTLKIRSTKLEDSAMYFCASREGFTSAGELFFGEGSRLTVL.

The CDR3 protein is CASSRWAGPDQPQHF. The CDR3 DNA reads TGTGCCAGCAGCCGTTGGGCAGGCCCCGATCAGCCCCAGCATTTT. The chain uses TRBV5-5 and TRBJ1-5; D ambiguous. The V and J ends lost 4 bases and 5 bases respectively, with 16 bases between them. Germline V gives CDR1 SGHKS, CDR2 YYEKEE (reference sequence). This CDR3 has 15 residues.

The CDR3 reads CASSPRTSGGPRRTQYF. DNA of the CDR3: TGTGCCAGCAGCCCCAGGACTAGCGGGGGCCCACGCCGGACCCAGTACTTC. J is TRBJ2-5 and V is TRBV28; 13 bases line up with TRBD2. V was clipped by 6 bases and J by 7 bases; unmatched bases: 14. The CDR3 is made up of 17 amino acids. Germline lookup yields CDR1 MDHEN and CDR2 SYDVKM.